This T cell receptor beta chain was profiled in a study of molecular identifiers for immune sequencing clone quantification. Overall study: For replicates, RNA isolated from approximately 22,000 or 94,000 naive CD8 cells was divided into five portions, of which four were sequenced.

V was clipped by 5 bases and J by 5 bases, with 19 bases between them. Germline V CDR1 and CDR2: PRHDT, FYEKMQ (reference sequence). This CDR3 has 16 amino acids. This clonotype was detected only a few times. The antigen is not known. Study observations and caveats: Effector cells kept over 98% of their molecules in clones above 20 RNA copies, while naive cells kept under 1% there. Molecules of identical TCR sharing a barcode could underestimate highly expanded clone sizes.

MiXCR, run by TCRdb on the PCR reads, gives a single entry per CDR3 protein. The sample contains hundreds of thousands of distinct CDR3 sequences, 25% of which appear only once. In the sort, naive CD8 T cells were defined as CD8+CD4-CCR7+CD45RA+. The TCR sequence derives from a human donor in good health. Some libraries in this study had Jurkat cell RNA spiked in. Sample: naive CD8+ T cells from blood, with Jurkat cell RNA spiked in. Sample subset: FACS-sorted CD8+CD4-CCR7+CD45RA+ naive T cells. The gene calls are TRBV13 and TRBJ2-1, with D perhaps matching TRBD2 (6 bases). CDR3 in DNA: TGTGCCAGCAGCCCCTCGACTAGTCGGTCCGACAATGAGCAGTTCTTC. Residues: CASSPSTSRSDNEQFF. Full variable domain (missing parts from reference TRBV13 and TRBJ2-1): AAGVIQSPRHLIKEKRETATLKCYPIPRHDTVYWYQQGPGQDPQFLISFYEKMQSDKGSIPDRFSAQQFSDYHSELNMSSLELGDSALYFCASSPSTSRSDNEQFFGPGTRLTVL.